This paragraph covers one TCR beta chain sequence. Its cognate antigen has yet to be identified. No base qualities exist here, and no much larger clone lies one base off it. This record belongs to a study of control samples from healthy donors and cancer patients (TCRdb year 2020). Libraries were prepared through the immunoSEQ multiplex PCR assay. The table comes from immuneACCESS by way of TCRdb, which keeps in-frame sequences with V and J called. Part of the clones is missing from these tables; in studies checked, under half for an unresolved V gene and the rest for unknown reasons. This sample comprises about 57,000 clones, around 90% of them detected only once. Under 0.95% of the sample is in the top ten clones. Reading from cysteine to phenylalanine, the CDR3 counts 15 amino acids. Solely the CDR3 DNA is kept, with 45 bases framed from the first base. CDR1 and CDR2 (MNHEY, SVGEGT) derive from the germline V gene. V loses 0 bases at its end and J loses 3 bases; junction bases beyond the gene matches: 3.

The TCR was taken from a young man with colorectal cancer. This chain joins TRBV6-2 or TRBV6-3 to TRBJ2-7; TRBD1 aligns with 9 central bases. Sequencing was performed on PBMCs. CDR3 sequence: CASSYSGQGFYEQYF. The DNA is as follows: TGTGCCAGCAGTTACTCGGGACAGGGATTCTACGAGCAGTACTTC.